Below, 5 T cell receptor beta chains from the same sample are listed, as sequenced in a study of read filtering for tumor transcriptome and immune sequencing. Molecular barcoded adaptors covering alpha/delta and beta/gamma chains were used on roughly 370 ng RNA. Each CDR3 protein is one row after TCRdb ran MiXCR on the reads. This table holds 20,000 or so distinct CDR3 sequences, roughly 23% found once. The specimen was a population of CD138-negative cells sorted from bone marrow. The receptor source for this set is a donor at least 40 years old with multiple myeloma.

The sample holds many counts of this clonotype. This chain connects TRBV10-3 to TRBJ2-7; D may be TRBD1 (6 bases). There are 13 residues in the CDR3. Germline-derived CDR1 and CDR2 are ENHRY and SYGVKD. Trimming left V 10 bases short and J 0 bases short, with 13 bases between. CDR3 bases: TGTGCCACGACAAGGGACACCTCCTACGAGCAGTACTTC. Its translation: CATTRDTSYEQYF.

This clonotype was counted at least ten times. The V call is TRBV27, the J call TRBJ1-5, with TRBD1 identical over 7 bases. Germline loops: CDR1 MNHEY, CDR2 SMNVEV (reference sequence). The junction had 3 bases not matched to a gene; V was cut back by 6 bases and J by 4 bases. The CDR3 covers 13 residues. CDR3 sequence: CASRQGRNQPQHF. In DNA form, the CDR3 reads TGTGCCAGCAGACAGGGGCGGAATCAGCCCCAGCATTTT.

V and J are TRBV6-1 and TRBJ2-1; 13 bases map to TRBD2. In germline, CDR1 is MNHNS, CDR2 SASEGT. There are 15 residues in the CDR3. V shed 1 base and J 7 bases; nucleotides not matched to a gene: 1. CDR3 sequence: CASSEETSGGNEQFF. As DNA, the CDR3 is TGTGCCAGCAGTGAAGAGACTAGCGGGGGGAATGAGCAGTTCTTC.

This clonotype has a handful of counts. This chain uses TRBV5-1 with TRBJ2-3, with 7 nucleotides matching TRBD2. The CDR3 length is 14 residues. Per the germline V gene, CDR1 is SGHRS and CDR2 is YFSETQ. Germline trimming cut 4 bases from V and 0 bases from J; bases unmatched to any gene: 2. Here the CDR3 DNA reads TGCGCCAGCAGCCGGGGGGAGAGCACAGATACGCAGTATTTT. It yields the protein CASSRGESTDTQYF.

This clonotype was observed at least ten times. The chain joins TRBV24-1 to TRBJ2-5; possible D gene TRBD1, 5 bases. In germline, CDR1 is KGHDR, CDR2 SFDVKD. CDR3 length: 15 residues. Trimming took 1 base from V and 5 from J, leaving 13 bases between them. CDR3: CATSDFTGIGETQYF. CDR3 DNA: TGTGCCACCAGTGATTTTACAGGTATAGGGGAGACCCAGTACTTC.